Following are 21 T cell receptor beta chains from one sample sequenced in a study of cytomegalovirus exposure and HLA in healthy donors (dated by TCRdb to between 2016 and 2019). The library was made by the immunoSEQ multiplex PCR assay. A mixture of 60 forward primers for TCR Vbeta segments and 13 reverse primers for TCR Jbeta segments was used in the multiplex PCR. TCRdb limited this immuneACCESS table to in-frame rearrangements with V and J called. A share of clones is missing; checked studies link under half to unresolved V genes, and the rest is unexplained. The sample has approximately 110,000 clones on record, under 85% of them singletons. The biggest ten clones account for 7.7% of the sample. The sample comprised PBMCs. All receptors derive from a woman aged 45-65 years in good health and CMV-seropositive.

This rearrangement joins TRBV7-8 to TRBJ1-1; D is unclear. CDR3 length: 12 amino acids. V lost 0 bases and J 8 bases, leaving 7 bases between the germline ends. Germline V gene sequence: CDR1 SGHVS, CDR2 FQNEAQ. For the CDR3, the DNA is TGTGCCAGCAGCTTAGCCTGGGAGGAAGCTTTCTTT. This sequence encodes CASSLAWEEAFF.

V and J are TRBV7-9 and TRBJ2-1; 16 positions match TRBD2. V trimming: 4 bases; J trimming: 8 bases; junction bases outside the gene matches: 2. CDR3 size: 15 residues. Germline V gene lookup returns CDR1 SEHNR and CDR2 FQNEAQ (reference sequence). CDR3 loop: CASSWGTSGGDEQFF. DNA of the CDR3: TGTGCCAGCAGCTGGGGGACTAGCGGGGGGGATGAGCAGTTCTTC.

A few counts support this clone. The chain combines TRBV9 with TRBJ1-2; TRBD1 matches at 11 bases. The germline gives CDR1 SGDLS, CDR2 YYNGEE. The ends lost 0 bases at V and 0 bases at J; junction bases unmatched: 10. The CDR3 length is 19 residues. The CDR3 protein is CASSVVGGQGVGANYGYTF. In nucleotides, the CDR3 is TGTGCCAGCAGCGTAGTAGGGGGACAGGGGGTTGGAGCTAACTATGGCTACACCTTC.

This clone is a singleton in its sample. J is TRBJ1-5 and V is TRBV2, with D possibly matching TRBD1 (6 bases). The germline V and J ends were trimmed by 5 bases and 6 bases, with 20 bases remaining between them. The germline CDR1 and CDR2 sequences are SNHLY and FYNNEI. The CDR3 spans 16 residues. CDR3 bases: TGTGCCAGCAGTTCAGCCACCAGGGGTTGGGGTCAGCCCCAGCATTTT. Its translation is CASSSATRGWGQPQHF.

This clone occurred once. The V call is TRBV7-9, the J call TRBJ2-2, with a tentative D call TRBD2 (7 bases). This CDR3 comprises 13 residues. CDR1 and CDR2 (germline): SEHNR, FQNEAQ (reference sequence). Between the trimmed V and J ends, which lost 11 bases and 4 bases, there was a span of 14 bases. In nucleotides, the CDR3 is TGTGCCTGGCGGGGGCCGGTCACCGGGGAGCTGTTTTTT. It encodes CAWRGPVTGELFF.

For the CDR3, the DNA is TGTGCCAGCAGCTTAGGAGCCATTTCCCACACCTTC. Its protein is CASSLGAISHTF. The chain has TRBV7-2 and TRBJ1-2; D gene ambiguous. The V gene's germline CDR1 is SGHTA and CDR2 FQGNSA. This CDR3 contains 12 residues. Between the trimmed V and J ends, which lost 1 base and 12 bases, there was a span of 12 bases.

V is TRBV7-3 and J is TRBJ2-3; D is perhaps TRBD2 (6 bases). This CDR3 has 17 amino acids. V was trimmed by 4 bases and J by 0 bases, leaving 17 bases between them. CDR1 is SGHTA and CDR2 is FQGTGA in the germline V gene. CDR3 in DNA: TGTGCCAGCAGCTCGTCCCCCCTAGCGACTAGCACAGATACGCAGTATTTT. Translating gives CASSSSPLATSTDTQYF.

Concerning this clone itself: The identical CDR3 is also encoded by other nucleotide sequences in the sample. The genes are TRBV7-2 and TRBJ2-1, with 12 positions matching TRBD2. The CDR3 has 15 residues. Germline values: CDR1 SGHTA, CDR2 FQGNSA. V dropped 5 bases and J dropped 4; count of bases not matched to a gene: 3. The CDR3 DNA reads TGTGCCAGCAGCCCGACTAGCGGGAGTTACAATGAGCAGTTCTTC. It is translated as CASSPTSGSYNEQFF. Using reference TRBV7-2 and TRBJ2-1 for the parts outside the CDR3, the full variable domain is GAGVSQSPSNKVTEKGKDVELRCDPISGHTALYWYRQSLGQGLEFLIYFQGNSAPDKSGLPSDRFSAERTGGSVSTLTIQRTQQEDSAVYLCASSPTSGSYNEQFFGPGTRLTVL.

This clone was detected once. This rearrangement joins TRBV7-2 to TRBJ2-2; 8 positions match TRBD2. Germline V gene lookup returns CDR1 SGHTA and CDR2 FQGNSA. Losses at the gene ends were 4 bases for V and 6 bases for J; bases not matched to a gene: 7. CDR3 size: 15 residues. CDR3 DNA: TGTGCCAGCAGCTCTGGACTAGCTAGTGCCGGGGAGCTGTTTTTT. Translation: CASSSGLASAGELFF.

This clone was seen once. The gene calls are TRBV9 and TRBJ2-7, with D possibly being TRBD1 (5 bases). This CDR3 comprises 13 residues. The V and J ends lost 0 bases and 3 bases respectively, with 7 bases between them. The germline CDR1 and CDR2 sequences are SGDLS and YYNGEE. CDR3 DNA sequence: TGTGCCAGCAGCGTAGGAGACAGCTACGAGCAGTACTTC. Protein product: CASSVGDSYEQYF.

The CDR3 loop is CASSPGGGSTDTQYF. CDR3 nucleotides: TGTGCCAGCAGCCCAGGGGGCGGGAGCACAGATACGCAGTATTTT. J is TRBJ2-3 and V is TRBV11-2; 8 bases map to TRBD1. Per the germline V gene, CDR1 is SGHAT and CDR2 is FQNNGV. This CDR3 spans 15 amino acids. Trimming at V came to 5 bases and at J to 0 bases, leaving 4 bases not matched to a gene.

The chain recombines TRBV2 with TRBJ2-5, with D perhaps matching TRBD2 (5 bases). The germline V gene has CDR1 SNHLY and CDR2 FYNNEI. V dropped 1 base and J dropped 5 bases, with 8 bases sitting between them. The CDR3 totals 13 residues. CDR3 in DNA: TGTGCCAGCAGTGAAGAGAGGGCGGAGACCCAGTACTTC. Translation gives CASSEERAETQYF. The complete variable domain, with remaining parts taken from reference TRBV2 and TRBJ2-5, reads EPEVTQTPSHQVTQMGQEVILRCVPISNHLYFYWYRQILGQKVEFLVSFYNNEISEKSEIFDDQFSVERPDGSNFTLKIRSTKLEDSAMYFCASSEERAETQYFGPGTRLLVL.

This chain's CDR3 is CASSLANLLNSYEQYF. The CDR3 coding sequence is TGTGCCAGCAGCTTAGCAAACCTTCTAAACTCCTACGAGCAGTACTTC. The chain joins TRBV7-8 to TRBJ2-7, with D hard to call. The germline V gene encodes CDR1 SGHVS and CDR2 FQNEAQ. V dropped 0 bases and J dropped 0 bases, with 12 bases sitting between them. This CDR3 has 16 amino acids.

The chain combines TRBV7-9 with TRBJ2-5; D possibly corresponds to TRBD2 (5 bases). Trimming left V 5 bases short and J 4 bases short, with 8 bases between. The CDR3 covers 12 residues. Germline V CDR1 and CDR2: SEHNR, FQNEAQ (reference sequence). CDR3 region: CASSPEGETQYF. The CDR3, as DNA: TGTGCCAGCAGCCCAGAGGGAGAGACCCAGTACTTC. The full variable domain, rest sourced from reference TRBV7-9 and TRBJ2-5, is DTGVSQNPRHKITKRGQNVTFRCDPISEHNRLYWYRQTLGQGPEFLTYFQNEAQLEKSRLLSDRFSAERPKGSFSTLEIQRTEQGDSAMYLCASSPEGETQYFGPGTRLLVL.

By share, this clone ranks as medium-sized (0.01 to 0.1%). The J gene is TRBJ1-5, the V gene TRBV19; possible D gene TRBD1, 6 bases. The CDR3 loop spans 14 amino acids. Germline lookup yields CDR1 LNHDA and CDR2 SQIVND (reference sequence). V shed 2 bases and J shed 7 bases, with 12 bases lying between them. CDR3: CASSIWGLGQPQHF. CDR3 nucleotides: TGTGCCAGTAGTATATGGGGGCTGGGGCAGCCCCAGCATTTT.

About this clone: One end of the junction fails to match germline, which may point to a read error. The chain has TRBV7-9 and TRBJ2-1; 10 nucleotides line up with TRBD1. CDR3 length: 18 amino acids. The V gene's germline CDR1 is SEHNR and CDR2 FQNEAQ (reference sequence). CDR3 coding DNA: TGTTCCAGCAGCTATCGAAAACCGGGACAGGGGTCAAACAATGAGCAGTTCTTC. Its protein is CSSSYRKPGQGSNNEQFF.

This chain uses TRBV2 with TRBJ2-2, with 7 bases aligning to TRBD1. Germline V gene data show CDR1 as SNHLY and CDR2 as FYNNEI. Trimming cost V 0 bases and J 5 bases; bases outside gene matches: 9. CDR3 length equals 17 residues. The CDR3 DNA reads TGTGCCAGCAGTGAAGCGTACCGGGACAGACGGACCGGGGAGCTGTTTTTT. It encodes CASSEAYRDRRTGELFF.

The chain carries TRBV4-3 and TRBJ1-6; D is possibly TRBD1 (6 bases). This CDR3 spans 17 amino acids. Trimming removed 0 bases at V and 10 bases at J, with 19 bases between. CDR1 LGHNA and CDR2 YSLEER come from the germline V gene. As DNA, the CDR3 is TGCGCCAGCAGCCAAGATAGGGCGGACAGCGGTTGGTCACCCCTCCACTTT. It encodes CASSQDRADSGWSPLHF.

CDR3 residues: CASSLYREGHETQYF. The CDR3 region has the DNA TGTGCCAGCAGCTTATACAGGGAAGGACACGAGACCCAGTACTTC. This chain links TRBV7-9 with TRBJ2-5, with D possibly TRBD1 on 6 matching bases. Germline-derived CDR1 and CDR2 are SEHNR and FQNEAQ (reference sequence). The CDR3 sequence is 15 residues long. V was trimmed by 2 bases and J by 5 bases, leaving 15 bases between them.

The gene calls are TRBV21-1 and TRBJ2-5; the table's D gene call, TRBD1, was not cross checked with the DNA. TRBV21-1 is described as a pseudogene. CDR3 length: 19 amino acids. The CDR3 nucleotides are TGTGCCAGCACCCCCTGGGGCCTGGATACAGGTAGGTTCCAAGAGACCCAGTACTTC. It translates to CASTPWGLDTGRFQETQYF.

V usage is TRBV9 and J usage is TRBJ2-1, with D perhaps TRBD2 (5 bases). The V end lost 3 bases, the J end lost 14 bases, and 15 bases lay between the germline ends. CDR3 length: 12 amino acids. Germline V gene sequence: CDR1 SGDLS, CDR2 YYNGEE. The CDR3 bases are TGTGCCAGCAGCGCTACAAGCGGCCCGGAGTTCTTC. This gives the protein CASSATSGPEFF.